The present TCR beta chain was sequenced within a study of cytomegalovirus exposure and HLA in healthy donors. Libraries were prepared by immunoSEQ multiplex PCR; TCRdb keeps only in-frame clonotypes and omits some of them. The table records tens of thousands of clones, over 85% of them present only once. This TCR was recovered from a woman between 25 and 40 years old in good health and CMV-seronegative. Source material: PBMCs.

For the CDR3, the DNA is TGTGCCAGCAGCTTAGGTTTAGCCGGGGAGCTGTTTTTT. Protein: CASSLGLAGELFF. The chain has TRBV11-2 and TRBJ2-2; D uncertain. Between the trimmed V and J ends, which lost 1 base and 6 bases, there was a span of 6 bases. The V gene's germline CDR1 is SGHAT and CDR2 FQNNGV. The CDR3 totals 13 residues.